The 4 T cell receptor beta chains given below trace back to one sample, sequenced in a study of blood T cell repertoires in COVID-19. Produced via immunoSEQ multiplex PCR; TCRdb's table is partial and in-frame only. The data hold 150,000 to 200,000 clones, with roughly 78% observed a single time. The specimen sequenced was peripheral blood. These receptors were obtained from a woman older than 75 with active or convalescent COVID-19.

The J gene is TRBJ2-1, the V gene TRBV9, with a tentative D call TRBD1 (5 bases). The CDR3 length is 15 residues. Deletions cut 3 bases from V and 0 bases from J, with 10 bases between. Germline V gene lookup returns CDR1 SGDLS and CDR2 YYNGEE. The CDR3 is CASSEGISSYNEQFF. CDR3 nucleotide sequence: TGTGCCAGCAGCGAGGGGATCAGCTCCTACAATGAGCAGTTCTTC. The whole variable domain, filled in from reference TRBV9 and TRBJ2-1, reads DSGVTQTPKHLITATGQRVTLRCSPRSGDLSVYWYQQSLDQGLQFLIQYYNGEERAKGNILERFSAQQFPDLHSELNLSSLELGDSALYFCASSEGISSYNEQFFGPGTRLTVL.

This clone has a single count. V is TRBV7-9 and J is TRBJ2-3; 7 nucleotides align to TRBD2. The CDR3 covers 16 residues. Unmatched junction bases numbered 5, after V lost 0 bases and J lost 2 bases. From germline, CDR1 is SEHNR and CDR2 FQNEAQ (reference sequence). The CDR3 DNA reads as TGTGCCAGCAGCTTAGCGGTGGGGACTATCACAGATACGCAGTATTTT. Its protein product is CASSLAVGTITDTQYF. Variable domain in full (rest from reference TRBV7-9 and TRBJ2-3): DTGVSQNPRHKITKRGQNVTFRCDPISEHNRLYWYRQTLGQGPEFLTYFQNEAQLEKSRLLSDRFSAERPKGSFSTLEIQRTEQGDSAMYLCASSLAVGTITDTQYFGPGTRLTVL.

The genes are TRBV18 and TRBJ1-2, with 7 nucleotides matching TRBD1. The V segment lost 6 bases and the J segment 0 bases; nucleotides outside the gene matches: 7. Germline V lookup: CDR1 KGHSH, CDR2 LQKENI. This CDR3 has 15 amino acids. The CDR3 coding sequence is TGTGCCAGCTCCTCGGGGACAGCCTCTAACTATGGCTACACCTTC. Its translation is CASSSGTASNYGYTF.

The V call is TRBV2, the J call TRBJ1-4; 7 positions match TRBD1. Germline lookup yields CDR1 SNHLY and CDR2 FYNNEI. V trimming: 5 bases; J trimming: 2 bases; junction bases outside the gene matches: 11. The CDR3 sequence is 17 residues long. The CDR3 DNA follows: TGTGCCAGCAGTCGAAAGGGACAGCGTGGCACTAATGAAAAACTGTTTTTT. It encodes CASSRKGQRGTNEKLFF.